This entry features one T cell receptor beta chain sequence. CDR1 LNHDA and CDR2 SQIVND come from the germline V gene (reference sequence). This CDR3 spans 12 amino acids. V dropped 8 bases and J dropped 7 bases, with 14 bases sitting between them. The sample belongs to a study of blood T cell repertoires in COVID-19. Original processing notes: Quantification of nucleated cells was approximated via reference gene primer amplification. Using immunoSEQ multiplex PCR, the repertoire was profiled, and TCRdb retains in-frame clones only, with some absent. V and J calls and clone size are those listed in that table; D and trimming were worked out from the DNA. Among hundreds of thousands of clones listed, 80% to 90% were seen once.

The receptor's source is a man younger than 30 who had recovered from COVID-19. This chain joins TRBV19 and TRBJ1-2, with D maybe TRBD1 (6 bases). What was sequenced was PBMCs or T cells enriched from blood (not recorded which). CDR3 DNA: TGTGCCAGTCAGAATACAGGGTCTGGCTACACCTTC. This sequence encodes CASQNTGSGYTF.